This T cell receptor beta chain was recorded in a study of OX40 agonist ivuxolimab in advanced cancers. About the investigation overall: The costimulatory receptor OX40 (CD134) was targeted by ivuxolimab, a fully human IgG2 agonistic monoclonal antibody. The dose-escalation cohort was 82.7% male with a mean age of about 54 years, ranging from 23 to 79. Of the roughly 53 patients in dose escalation, about 20 had hepatocellular carcinoma, approximately 15 had melanoma, 9 had renal cell carcinoma and 9 had head and neck cancer. Prior anti-PD-1, anti-PD-L1 or anti-CTLA-4 therapy was permitted, and checkpoint inhibitors had been received by around 39% of dose-escalation patients. Peripheral TCRbeta sequencing was intended to test whether TCR sequence diversity was altered and clonal T-cell expansion was caused by ivuxolimab. Intravenous ivuxolimab was administered to patients every 2 weeks at six dose levels: 0.01, 0.1, 0.3, 1.5, 3 and 10 mg/kg. Partial responses occurred in three dose-escalation patients: two with cutaneous melanoma and one with hepatocellular carcinoma. The paper describes the monotherapy dose-escalation part (N of about 54 patients) of the phase I trial of ivuxolimab. Here is what the overall study found, with its caveats: Clonal expansion of both CD4+ and CD8+ blood T cells was observed from baseline to week 6 at doses 0.1 to 3.0 mg/kg. Low levels of normalized T-cell clonal expansion were also shown by some nonresponding patients. Which antigens the clonally expanded peripheral T cells were specific for was not determined. On average, CD8+ T cells showed more expanded clones than CD4+ T cells after ivuxolimab. Partial responders in the 0.1-3.0 mg/kg groups had among the lowest normalized peripheral clonal expansion, especially among CD8+ T cells.

The trial excluded patients who had a history of autoimmune disease or were on systemic immunosuppression. Peripheral blood for TCR sequencing was collected from all dose cohorts at baseline, on cycle 4 day 1, and on cycle 7 day 1. Samples were obtained from an open-label, multicenter, first-in-human phase I dose-escalation trial of ivuxolimab. Adults with locally advanced or metastatic head and neck squamous cell, hepatocellular, melanoma or renal cell carcinoma were enrolled in the trial. Before TCR sequencing, CD4+ T cells and CD8+ T cells were sorted from peripheral blood as separate populations. This clone was seen a handful of times. It lacks a known antigen. Per-base quality was not reported, and no clone a single base away is much larger than it. Including the terminal cysteine and phenylalanine, the CDR3 comprises 14 residues. Solely the CDR3 DNA is kept, with 42 bases framed from the first base. Taken from the germline V gene (reference sequence), the CDR1 and CDR2 loops are LNHNV and YYDKDF. V is clipped by 1 base and J by 8 bases, and the sequence between their germline boundaries is 11 bases long.

To sequence the TCRbeta CDR3 region, genomic DNA was isolated from the sorted cells. TCRbeta CDR3 regions were sequenced using the immunoSEQ Assay. Sourced from immuneACCESS, this table was stored by TCRdb with only in-frame sequences that have V and J called. A share of the clones is absent; for the studies checked, an unresolved V gene accounts for under half, and the remainder has no known explanation. The sample has some 60,000 clones on record, 91% of them singletons. The ten largest clones capture around 1.8% of the sample. Here the sequenced sample was CD4+ or CD8+ T cells sorted from blood, taken in a trial of the OX40 agonist ivuxolimab. The chain is encoded by TRBV15 joined to TRBJ1-4; 5 matching bases give a weak D call of TRBD1. The sequence was collected from an adult with an advanced solid tumor such as melanoma, head and neck, liver or kidney cancer. The CDR3 protein sequence reads: CATSRGGGGEKLFF. The bases read TGTGCCACCAGCAGAGGCGGGGGAGGAGAAAAACTGTTTTTT. The full variable domain, with segments outside the CDR3 supplied by the reference TRBV15 and TRBJ1-4 proteins, appears as DAMVIQNPRYQVTQFGKPVTLSCSQTLNHNVMYWYQQKSSQAPKLLFHYYDKDFNNEADTPDNFQSRRPNTSFCFLDIRSPGLGDTAMYLCATSRGGGGEKLFFGSGTQLSVL.